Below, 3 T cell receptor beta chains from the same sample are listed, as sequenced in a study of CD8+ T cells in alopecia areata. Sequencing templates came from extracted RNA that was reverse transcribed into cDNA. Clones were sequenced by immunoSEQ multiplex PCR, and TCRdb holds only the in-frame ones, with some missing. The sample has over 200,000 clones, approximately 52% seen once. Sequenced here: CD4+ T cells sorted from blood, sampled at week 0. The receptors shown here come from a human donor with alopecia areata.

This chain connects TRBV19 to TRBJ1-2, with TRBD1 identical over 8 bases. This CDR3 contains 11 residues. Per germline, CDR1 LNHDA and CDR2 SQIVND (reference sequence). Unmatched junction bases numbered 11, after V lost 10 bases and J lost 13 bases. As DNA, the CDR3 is TGTGCCACCTGGACAGGGTTCAGGGGCACCTTC. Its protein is CATWTGFRGTF.

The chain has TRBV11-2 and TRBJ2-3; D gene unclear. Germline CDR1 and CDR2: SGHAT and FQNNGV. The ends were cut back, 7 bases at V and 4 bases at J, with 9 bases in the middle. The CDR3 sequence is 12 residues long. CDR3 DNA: TGTGCCAGCACCGCCGGCTCAGATACGCAGTATTTT. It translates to CASTAGSDTQYF. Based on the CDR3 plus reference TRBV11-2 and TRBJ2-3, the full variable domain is EAGVAQSPRYKIIEKRQSVAFWCNPISGHATLYWYQQILGQGPKLLIQFQNNGVVDDSQLPKDRFSAERLKGVDSTLKIQPAKLEDSAVYLCASTAGSDTQYFGPGTRLTVL.

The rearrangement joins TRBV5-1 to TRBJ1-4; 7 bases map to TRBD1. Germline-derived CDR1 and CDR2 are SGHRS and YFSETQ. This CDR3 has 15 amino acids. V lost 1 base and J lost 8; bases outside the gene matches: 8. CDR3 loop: CASSLRTGRGEKLFF. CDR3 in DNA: TGCGCCAGCAGCTTGAGGACAGGCCGAGGGGAAAAACTGTTTTTT.